Listed here is a single TCR beta chain. Its antigen is not known. CDR1 and CDR2 from the germline V gene are LGHNA and YNFKEQ. The trim removed 3 bases at V and 0 bases at J, leaving 5 bases unmatched. The CDR3 has 18 amino acids. Using immunoSEQ multiplex PCR, the repertoire was profiled, and TCRdb retains in-frame clones only, with some absent. The table records about 21,000 clones, approximately 80% of them present only once. The record originates from a study of T cells in localized non-small cell lung cancer. General study findings and limits: Tumor samples were not multi-region, leaving intratumor heterogeneity unexcluded. Tumor showed lower T cell clonality than uninvolved adjacent lung, where it was highest. Turning up in adjacent lung were a median around 60 of the top 100 tumor clones.

The chain carries TRBV4-2 and TRBJ2-2; TRBD2 aligns across 12 bases. This sequence was found in a man aged 40 to 75 with stage I lung adenocarcinoma. The sample in question was peripheral blood, obtained before any cancer treatment. The CDR3 is CASSQGTSGFANTGELFF. CDR3 DNA sequence: TGTGCCAGCAGCCAGGGGACTAGCGGGTTCGCGAACACCGGGGAGCTGTTTTTT.